The present TCR beta chain was sequenced within a study of CD8+ T cells in alopecia areata. This clone has a handful of counts. Its antigen is not known. Study-wide points: For lesional scalp, especially alopecia totalis/universalis, clonality was higher than in normal scalp. Sequencing of scalp tissue also captures the resident alphabeta T cells of normal skin.

It was cDNA, reverse transcribed from extracted RNA, that served as the sequencing template. Assay used: immunoSEQ multiplex PCR; TCRdb lists only in-frame clones, some missing. Of roughly 100,000 clones listed, 44% were seen once; the top ten hold about 17%. CDR3 length: 14 residues. The V and J ends lost 3 bases and 3 bases respectively, with 12 bases between them. The germline V gene encodes CDR1 MNHEY and CDR2 SMNVEV (reference sequence). Described treatment: oral pan-JAK inhibitor, 5-10 mg twice daily. This chain connects TRBV27 to TRBJ2-7; D not certain. Sequencing used CD8+ T cells sorted from blood, obtained at week 24, from a patient treated with tofacitinib. The TCR comes from a human donor with alopecia areata. As DNA, the CDR3 is TGTGCCAGCAGTTTCCGTGGACGGATCTACGAGCAGTACTTC. This codes for CASSFRGRIYEQYF.